The 21 T cell receptor beta chains below were found in one sample sequenced in a study of T-cell reconstitution after alpha-beta-depleted transplantation in children. The TCRbeta library incorporated unique molecular identifiers. MiXCR, run by TCRdb on the PCR reads, gives a single entry per CDR3 protein. The table has under 300,000 distinct CDR3 sequences, 9.5% to 13% seen once. The material sequenced was peripheral blood, taken 180 days after TCRalphabeta/CD19-depleted stem cell transplant. The receptors derive from a male patient aged 2-15 years who had a stem cell transplant for chronic granulomatous disease, so the T cells may come from the graft donor.

The table lists this clonotype with many counts. V usage is TRBV20-1 and J usage is TRBJ2-1, with D tentatively TRBD1 (5 bases). CDR3 size: 15 residues. Per germline, CDR1 DFQATT and CDR2 SNEGSKA (reference sequence). The ends were cut back, 0 bases at V and 3 bases at J, with 12 bases in the middle. The CDR3 region has the DNA TGCAGTGCTAGAGATCTACAGGCTGGCTACAATGAGCAGTTCTTC. Translated, it gives CSARDLQAGYNEQFF.

This clonotype has a count of ten or more. J is TRBJ2-2 and V is TRBV18; TRBD1 matches at 7 bases. J gave up 2 bases and V 1 base, and 7 bases lay outside the gene matches. Germline loops: CDR1 KGHSH, CDR2 LQKENI. This CDR3 is 17 amino acids long. This CDR3 reads CASSPRQGRGNTGELFF. The CDR3 coding sequence is TGTGCCAGCTCACCACGACAGGGAAGAGGCAACACCGGGGAGCTGTTTTTT.

This clonotype was picked up many times. This sequence joins TRBV2 and TRBJ2-1; weak D call: TRBD2 (7 bases). Trimming left V 5 bases short and J 2 bases short, with 13 bases between. Per germline, CDR1 SNHLY and CDR2 FYNNEI. CDR3 size: 15 residues. The CDR3: CASSSLRGPYNEQFF. The CDR3, as DNA: TGTGCCAGCAGTTCTCTGCGGGGGCCCTACAATGAGCAGTTCTTC.

This clonotype was observed at least ten times. The chain links TRBV12-3 or TRBV12-4 to TRBJ2-5, with D possibly TRBD1 on 6 matching bases. The V end lost 1 base, the J end lost 5 bases, and 8 bases lay between the germline ends. The CDR3 is made up of 13 amino acids. CDR3 protein: CASSLVGAETQYF. CDR3 nucleotides: TGTGCCAGCAGTTTAGTGGGGGCTGAGACCCAGTACTTC.

This clonotype was picked up many times. The J gene is TRBJ2-1, the V gene TRBV12-3 or TRBV12-4; the match to TRBD2 covers 7 bases. This CDR3 is built from 15 residues. Losses at the gene ends were 7 bases for V and 8 bases for J; bases not matched to a gene: 14. DNA of the CDR3: TGTGCCAGCACCGAAAGGTTGGCTAGCGGCCATGAGCAGTTCTTC. Translation: CASTERLASGHEQFF.

This clonotype was seen ten or more times. V gene TRBV28 combines with J gene TRBJ2-7; 10 bases line up with TRBD2. Trimming removed 2 bases from V and 3 bases from J; junction bases left unmatched: 4. The CDR3 totals 15 residues. Looked up from germline, CDR1 is MDHEN and CDR2 is SYDVKM. CDR3 loop: CASSLRLAGVYEQYF. CDR3 in DNA: TGTGCCAGCAGTTTAAGGCTAGCGGGAGTCTACGAGCAGTACTTC.

This clonotype has ten or more counts. The chain carries TRBV20-1 and TRBJ2-4, with D possibly matching TRBD1 (6 bases). Trimming left V 4 bases short and J 1 base short, with 8 bases between. There are 13 residues in the CDR3. Germline CDR1 reads DFQATT; CDR2 reads SNEGSKA (reference sequence). The DNA of the CDR3 is TGCAGTGCTAAAGACAGGGCCAAAAACATTCAGTACTTC. Encoded protein: CSAKDRAKNIQYF.

This sequence joins TRBV6-2 or TRBV6-3 and TRBJ2-7; the match to TRBD2 covers 10 bases. The V gene end was trimmed by 6 bases and the J gene end by 2 bases; junction bases not matched to a gene: 4. Germline loops: CDR1 MNHEY, CDR2 SVGEGT. This CDR3 has 14 amino acids. CDR3 nucleotides: TGTGCCAGCAGACCTAGCGGGAGCACCTACGAGCAGTACTTC. Translated, it gives CASRPSGSTYEQYF.

This clonotype was detected ten times or more. This sequence joins TRBV28 and TRBJ2-1; 8 bases align to TRBD2. The V gene's germline CDR1 is MDHEN and CDR2 SYDVKM. V was clipped by 8 bases and J by 7 bases; unmatched bases: 10. The length of the CDR3 is 14 residues. The CDR3 sequence: CASQIRLARNEQFF. DNA for the CDR3: TGTGCCAGCCAGATAAGACTAGCGAGGAATGAGCAGTTCTTC.

The table lists this clonotype with many counts. The chain combines TRBV18 with TRBJ2-1; D is unresolved. Germline CDR1 is KGHSH and CDR2 is LQKENI. The CDR3 loop spans 12 amino acids. The germline V and J ends were trimmed by 2 bases and 5 bases, with 4 bases remaining between them. The DNA for the CDR3 is TGTGCCAGCTCACCATATGACAATGAGCAGTTCTTC. Residues: CASSPYDNEQFF.

This clonotype was recorded at least ten times. The junction departs from germline at one end; a sequencing error may be responsible. The chain is built from TRBV7-9 and TRBJ1-2; unclear D gene. The CDR3 loop spans 13 amino acids. CDR1 and CDR2 from the germline V gene are SEHNR and FQNEAQ (reference sequence). CDR3 residues: CASSLGVGHSTPF. The DNA of the CDR3 is TGTGCCAGCAGCTTAGGTGTGGGCCACTCTACCCCCTTC.

A note on this clonotype: At one boundary the junction diverges from the germline segment, which might be a read error. The V call is TRBV12-3 or TRBV12-4, the J call TRBJ2-1; TRBD2 aligns across 11 bases. The CDR3 runs 17 residues. In DNA, the CDR3 is TGTACCAGCAGTCTCCAAGTGACTAGCGGGATGGTAGATGAGCAGTTCTTC. It yields the protein CTSSLQVTSGMVDEQFF.

The table lists this clonotype with many counts. The chain is built from TRBV28 and TRBJ1-4; 11 bases align to TRBD1. Per the germline V gene, CDR1 is MDHEN and CDR2 is SYDVKM. The CDR3 contains 15 residues. V lost 4 bases and J lost 5; bases outside the gene matches: 3. CDR3 coding DNA: TGTGCCAGCAGTTCAGGACAGGGGGCGAATGAAAAACTGTTTTTT. This codes for CASSSGQGANEKLFF.

This clonotype has just a few counts. This sequence joins TRBV4-2 and TRBJ2-7, with TRBD1 as a possible D gene (6 bases). CDR1 is LGHNA, CDR2 YNFKEQ, per germline. This CDR3 spans 17 amino acids. The V end lost 4 bases, the J end lost 2 bases, and 21 bases lay between the germline ends. The CDR3 region has the DNA TGTGCCAGCAGCCCCCCAGGGGCCGGCAGGGTCCCCTACGAGCAGTACTTC. This codes for CASSPPGAGRVPYEQYF.

This clonotype was picked up many times. This chain joins TRBV29-1 and TRBJ2-7, with 8 bases lining up with TRBD1. The germline V gene encodes CDR1 SQVTM and CDR2 ANQGSEA. The junction had 3 bases not matched to a gene; V was cut back by 3 bases and J by 2 bases. The CDR3 loop spans 13 amino acids. CDR3 nucleotide sequence: TGCAGCGTTGACGGACAGGGAGCCTACGAGCAGTACTTC. Its translation is CSVDGQGAYEQYF.

Comments on this clonotype: A read error may produce the germline difference seen at one junction end. The V and J genes are TRBV20-1 and TRBJ2-2; 9 bases align to TRBD1. This CDR3 region has 14 residues. Looked up from germline, CDR1 is DFQATT and CDR2 is SNEGSKA (reference sequence). CDR3 nucleotides: TGCATTGCTAGATGGGAACAGGGGGCCGGGGAGCTCTTTTTT. Protein sequence: CIARWEQGAGELFF.

This clonotype was seen at least ten times. The chain is built from TRBV5-5 and TRBJ2-7, with 8 positions matching TRBD1. This CDR3 contains 14 residues. Germline V gene lookup returns CDR1 SGHKS and CDR2 YYEKEE (reference sequence). Losses at the gene ends were 2 bases for V and 7 bases for J; bases not matched to a gene: 8. In DNA, the CDR3 is TGTGCCAGCAGCTTTGGACAGGGTGTCTGTGAGCAGTACTTC. Translated: CASSFGQGVCEQYF.

CDR3 sequence (DNA): TGTGCCAGCAGTGACAGGGCTTATAGCAATCAGCCCCAGCATTTT. Translated: CASSDRAYSNQPQHF. The chain has TRBV28 and TRBJ1-5; 7 nucleotides agree with TRBD1. V was pared by 5 bases and J by 0 bases, with 4 bases of the junction left unmatched. The CDR3 has 15 residues. CDR1 MDHEN and CDR2 SYDVKM come from the germline V gene.

This clonotype has at least ten counts. The genes are TRBV10-3 and TRBJ2-5; D is unclear. Between the trimmed V and J ends, which lost 6 bases and 4 bases, there was a span of 9 bases. Looked up from germline, CDR1 is ENHRY and CDR2 is SYGVKD. The CDR3 spans 12 residues. This CDR3 is CAIRGDGETQYF. CDR3 DNA: TGTGCCATCAGGGGCGACGGAGAGACCCAGTACTTC.

Only a few counts were recorded for this clonotype. The rearrangement links TRBV28 to TRBJ1-5; D is undetermined. V gave up 3 bases and J gave up 0 bases, with 18 bases separating them. This CDR3 spans 18 amino acids. CDR1 and CDR2 from the germline V gene are MDHEN and SYDVKM. The DNA of the CDR3 is TGTGCCAGCAGTTTGCTCCCTCTGGGCCGAGATAGCAATCAGCCCCAGCATTTT. Amino acids: CASSLLPLGRDSNQPQHF.

This clonotype showed up many times. The chain uses TRBV12-3 or TRBV12-4 and TRBJ2-7, with 7 bases fitting TRBD1. This CDR3 is built from 12 residues. V shed 6 bases and J 3 bases; nucleotides not matched to a gene: 2. The DNA for the CDR3 is TGTGCCAGCAGACGGGACAGCTACGAGCAGTACTTC. Residues: CASRRDSYEQYF.